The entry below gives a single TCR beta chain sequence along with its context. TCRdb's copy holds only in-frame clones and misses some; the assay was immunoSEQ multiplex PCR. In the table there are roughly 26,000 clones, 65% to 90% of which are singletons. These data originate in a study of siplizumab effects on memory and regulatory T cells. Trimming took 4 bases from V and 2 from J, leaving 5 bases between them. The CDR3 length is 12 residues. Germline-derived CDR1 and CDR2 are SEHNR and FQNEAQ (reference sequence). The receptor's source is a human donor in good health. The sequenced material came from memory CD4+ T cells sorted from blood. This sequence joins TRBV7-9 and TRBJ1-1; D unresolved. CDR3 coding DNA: TGTGCCAGCAGCTCTTCCAACACTGAAGCTTTCTTT. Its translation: CASSSSNTEAFF.